This T cell receptor (beta chain) was captured by sequencing in a study of CD8+ T cells in alopecia areata. Turning to the study itself: Treated patients were given oral tofacitinib, which was dosed at 5 to 10 mg twice daily. Patients took tofacitinib for 6 to 18 months, followed by 6 drug-free months. Study-level findings and limits: Normal skin's resident alphabeta T cells are also sequenced in scalp samples.

Sorting of CD4+ and CD8+ T cells was performed on PBMCs. Isolated RNA was reverse transcribed into cDNA used as the sequencing template. The repertoire was sequenced with immunoSEQ multiplex PCR; TCRdb's copy has only in-frame clones and lacks some. The table includes more than 200,000 clones, 67% detected once. With respect to this clone: Its antigen is currently unknown.

The CDR3 runs to 14 residues. Germline lookup yields CDR1 SGHTA and CDR2 FQGNSA. The V gene lost 4 bases and the J gene lost 9 bases, with 16 bases spanning the gap. This chain joins TRBV7-2 and TRBJ1-5, with a weak D call TRBD1 (5 bases). The sequencing here drew on CD4+ T cells sorted from blood, taken at week 0. This clonotype was sampled from a human donor with alopecia areata. The CDR3 DNA reads TGTGCCAGCAGCTATGGGACGGGATCAGGGCCCCAGCATTTT. Translated, it gives CASSYGTGSGPQHF.